This T cell receptor (beta chain) was profiled in a study of T cells in Graves' hyperthyroidism and ophthalmopathy. This sample holds PBMCs from 8.5 to 10 ml fresh peripheral blood. CDR1 and CDR2 from the germline V gene are SNHLY and FYNNEI. With 8 bases clipped from V and 3 bases from J, the junction kept 16 bases outside the gene matches. The CDR3 spans 17 residues. This clonotype has at least ten counts. Amplification of TCR beta CDR3 regions used RNA as the template. The HTBI set primed first-round TCR CDR3 RT-PCR. TCRdb passed the multiplex PCR reads through MiXCR, listing each CDR3 protein once. The table records some 600,000 distinct CDR3 sequences, approximately 13% of them present only once.

The origin of this receptor is a woman in her twenties or thirties with Graves' hyperthyroidism that later progressed to Graves' ophthalmopathy. The J gene is TRBJ2-7, the V gene TRBV2, with 10 nucleotides matching TRBD2. The material sequenced was blood. CDR3 nucleotides: TGTGCCAGCGGAGGTCAGCGGGAGGGGTTAAACTACTACGAGCAGTACTTC. Translated, it gives CASGGQREGLNYYEQYF.